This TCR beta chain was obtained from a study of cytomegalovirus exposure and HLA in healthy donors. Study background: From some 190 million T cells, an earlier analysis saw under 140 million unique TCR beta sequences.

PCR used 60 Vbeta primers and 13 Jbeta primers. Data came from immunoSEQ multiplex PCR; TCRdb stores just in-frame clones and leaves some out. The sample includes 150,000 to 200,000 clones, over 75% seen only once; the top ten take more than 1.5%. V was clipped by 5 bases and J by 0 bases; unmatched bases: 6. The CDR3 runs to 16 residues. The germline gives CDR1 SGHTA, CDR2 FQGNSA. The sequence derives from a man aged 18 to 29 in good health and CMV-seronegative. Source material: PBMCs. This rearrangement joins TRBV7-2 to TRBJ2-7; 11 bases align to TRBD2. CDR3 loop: CASSTSSGGHSYEQYF. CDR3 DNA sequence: TGTGCCAGCAGCACCTCTAGCGGGGGGCACTCCTACGAGCAGTACTTC. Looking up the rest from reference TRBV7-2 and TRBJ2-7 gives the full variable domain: GAGVSQSPSNKVTEKGKDVELRCDPISGHTALYWYRQSLGQGLEFLIYFQGNSAPDKSGLPSDRFSAERTGGSVSTLTIQRTQQEDSAVYLCASSTSSGGHSYEQYFGPGTRLTVT.